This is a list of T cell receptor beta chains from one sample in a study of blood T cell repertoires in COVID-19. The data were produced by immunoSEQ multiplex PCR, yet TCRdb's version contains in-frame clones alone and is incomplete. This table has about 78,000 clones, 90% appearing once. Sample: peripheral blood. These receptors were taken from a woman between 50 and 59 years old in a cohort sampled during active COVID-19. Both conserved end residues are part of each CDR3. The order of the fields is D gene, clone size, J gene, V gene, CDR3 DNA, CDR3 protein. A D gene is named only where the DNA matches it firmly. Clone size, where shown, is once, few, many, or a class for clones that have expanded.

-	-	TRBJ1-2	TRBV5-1	TGCGCCAGCAGCTTTTTAACAGGCCCTAACTATGGCTACACCTTC	CASSFLTGPNYGYTF
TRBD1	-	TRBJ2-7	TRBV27	TGTGCCAGCAGTTTAGGGGCAGGGGGAACCTACGAGCAGTACTTC	CASSLGAGGTYEQYF
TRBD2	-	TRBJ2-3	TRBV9	TGTGCCAGCAGCCCCCCCTTAGCGGGAGTTACAGATACGCAGTATTTT	CASSPPLAGVTDTQYF
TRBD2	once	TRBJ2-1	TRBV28	TGTGCCAGCAGTTGGGCTAGCGGGAGGAATGAGCAGTTCTTC	CASSWASGRNEQFF
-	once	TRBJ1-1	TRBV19	TGTGCCAGTAGTATAGATCCGGGGGGAAACGCTGAAGCTTTCTTT	CASSIDPGGNAEAFF
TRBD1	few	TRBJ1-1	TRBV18	TGTGCCAGCTCACCCGACAGGGATGAAGCTTTCTTT	CASSPDRDEAFF
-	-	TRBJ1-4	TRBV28	TGTGCCAGCAGTTTGGGAGCAACTAATGAAAAACTGTTTTTT	CASSLGATNEKLFF
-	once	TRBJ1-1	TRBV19	TGTGCCAGTATTACCTCCGGAGGAGAGAACACTGAAGCTTTCTTT	CASITSGGENTEAFF
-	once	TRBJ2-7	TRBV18	TGTGCCAGCTCACCACTCGTAACCGGGTCCCACGAGCAGTACTTC	CASSPLVTGSHEQYF
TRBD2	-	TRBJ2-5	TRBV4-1	TGCGCCAGCAGCCAAGTATCTAGCGGGAGTGAGACCCAGTACTTC	CASSQVSSGSETQYF
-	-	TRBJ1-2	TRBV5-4	TGTGCCAGCAGCTTATACAGGTTTAACTATGGCTACACCTTC	CASSLYRFNYGYTF
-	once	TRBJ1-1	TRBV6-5	TGTGCCAGCAGTTCGGGAAGAACTTTCTTT	CASSSGRTFF
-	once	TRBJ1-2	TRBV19	TGTGCCAGAACTTTTGCGACAGGCTGGGGCTACACCTTC	CARTFATGWGYTF
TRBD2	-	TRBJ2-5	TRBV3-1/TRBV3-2	TGTGCCAGCAGCCAGATAGCGGGAGGAGGGGAGACCCAGTACTTC	CASSQIAGGGETQYF
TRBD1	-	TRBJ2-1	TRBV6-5	TGTGCCAGCAGTCACGACAGGGGGCGCAACAATGAGCAGTTCTTC	CASSHDRGRNNEQFF
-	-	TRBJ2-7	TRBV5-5	TGTGCCAGCAGCTCTCCGGGCAGGACTAACTACGAGCAGTACTTC	CASSSPGRTNYEQYF
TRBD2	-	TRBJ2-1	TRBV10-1	TGCGCCAGCAGTGACCTCGGGAGGGGCCACAATGAGCAGTTCTTC	CASSDLGRGHNEQFF
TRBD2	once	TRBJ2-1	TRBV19	TGTGCCAGCCGACTAGCGGGAGGCAATGAGCAGTTCTTC	CASRLAGGNEQFF
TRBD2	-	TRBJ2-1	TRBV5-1	TGCGCCAGCACCATGACTAGCGGGAGGAATGAGCAGTTCTTC	CASTMTSGRNEQFF
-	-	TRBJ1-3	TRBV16	TGTGCCAGCAGCCCTCTCGACAGCGGAAACACCATATATTTT	CASSPLDSGNTIYF
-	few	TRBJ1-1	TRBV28	TGTGCCAGCACTGTACAGGGTTACACTGAAGCTTTCTTT	CASTVQGYTEAFF
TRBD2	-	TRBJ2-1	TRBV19	TGTGCCAGTACGGGCCTTCCGGGGGAGGGCCGGAATGAGCAGTTCTTC	CASTGLPGEGRNEQFF
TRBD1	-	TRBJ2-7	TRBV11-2	TGTGCCAGCAGCCCACAGGGGTACGAGCAGTACTTC	CASSPQGYEQYF